The 23 T cell receptor beta chains presented below share a single source sample, sequenced in a study of graft-versus-host responses after intestinal transplantation. TCRdb keeps only in-frame clones here, not all; method: immunoSEQ multiplex PCR. The sample holds about 86,000 clones, 88% seen once. No antigens are known for them. The sample was unstimulated CD4+ T cells sorted from spleen or lymph node cells, taken before transplant. Source of these receptors: a human donor who was the organ donor for an intestinal transplant.

This rearrangement joins TRBV11-2 to TRBJ2-7; the match to TRBD1 covers 9 bases. The ends lost 5 bases at V and 3 bases at J; junction bases unmatched: 8. There are 15 residues in the CDR3. CDR1 and CDR2 from the germline V gene are SGHAT and FQNNGV. CDR3 nucleotides: TGTGCCAGCAGCCCCTCGATGGGACAGGGCTACGAGCAGTACTTC. This encodes CASSPSMGQGYEQYF.

The chain carries TRBV7-9 and TRBJ2-3; D unclear. The CDR3 totals 14 residues. Trimming shortened V by 10 bases and J by 3 bases, and 17 bases separated the two germline ends. Germline V gene lookup returns CDR1 SEHNR and CDR2 FQNEAQ (reference sequence). CDR3 protein: CATLLDLGTDTQYF. The CDR3 DNA reads as TGTGCCACCCTCCTAGACCTCGGGACAGATACGCAGTATTTT.

J is TRBJ2-3 and V is TRBV30; TRBD1 is a possible D gene (5 bases). The CDR3 loop spans 16 amino acids. Germline V CDR1 and CDR2: GTSNPN, SVGIG (reference sequence). V was trimmed by 1 base and J by 4 bases, leaving 18 bases between them. The CDR3 DNA reads TGTGCCTGGAGTGGGACACTCCGGTCCGTTTCAGATACGCAGTATTTT. Protein sequence: CAWSGTLRSVSDTQYF.

V usage is TRBV6-5 and J usage is TRBJ2-5; 9 positions agree with TRBD2. The ends lost 6 bases at V and 13 bases at J; junction bases unmatched: 6. There are 11 residues in the CDR3. CDR1 is MNHEY, CDR2 SVGAGI, per germline. The CDR3 DNA reads as TGTGCCAGCAGGCAAGCGGGGGGATGGTACTTC. The encoded protein is CASRQAGGWYF.

The chain recombines TRBV2 with TRBJ2-1; 7 bases are shared with TRBD1. Germline trimming cut 5 bases from V and 10 bases from J; bases unmatched to any gene: 8. The CDR3 has 13 residues. The V gene's germline CDR1 is SNHLY and CDR2 FYNNEI. The CDR3: CASSRIPGQEQFF. The CDR3 coding sequence is TGTGCCAGCAGTCGCATCCCGGGACAGGAGCAGTTCTTC.

This chain joins TRBV28 and TRBJ2-7; possible D gene TRBD2, 6 bases. The length of the CDR3 is 14 residues. CDR1 MDHEN and CDR2 SYDVKM come from the germline V gene. V was trimmed by 3 bases and J by 4 bases, leaving 13 bases between them. The CDR3 sequence: CASSFAGQFYEQYF. CDR3 in DNA: TGTGCCAGCAGTTTCGCGGGGCAGTTTTACGAGCAGTACTTC. The whole variable domain, filled in from reference TRBV28 and TRBJ2-7, reads DVKVTQSSRYLVKRTGEKVFLECVQDMDHENMFWYRQDPGLGLRLIYFSYDVKMKEKGDIPEGYSVSREKKERFSLILESASTNQTSMYLCASSFAGQFYEQYFGPGTRLTVT.

The genes are TRBV4-2 and TRBJ2-1, with TRBD2 identical over 10 bases. Per germline, CDR1 LGHNA and CDR2 YNFKEQ. Trimming removed 1 base from V and 10 bases from J; junction bases left unmatched: 7. This CDR3 spans 15 amino acids. Written as DNA, the CDR3 is TGTGCCAGCAGCCAAGCGTCTAGCGGGAGTGGGGAGCAGTTCTTC. It is translated as CASSQASSGSGEQFF.

This chain uses TRBV27 with TRBJ2-2; 7 bases line up with TRBD2. The germline V gene encodes CDR1 MNHEY and CDR2 SMNVEV (reference sequence). Losses at the gene ends were 7 bases for V and 1 base for J; bases not matched to a gene: 12. The CDR3 contains 17 residues. CDR3 bases: TGTGCCAGCACGGGAGTGGGGCTAGCGGAGAACACCGGGGAGCTGTTTTTT. It encodes CASTGVGLAENTGELFF.

The gene calls are TRBV19 and TRBJ2-3; 9 bases line up with TRBD1. This CDR3 is built from 13 residues. The germline CDR1 and CDR2 sequences are LNHDA and SQIVND (reference sequence). Trimming took 6 bases from V and 6 from J; bases not matched to a gene: 4. CDR3 coding DNA: TGTGCCAGTAGCCGCGACAGGGGGGATACGCAGTATTTT. Translated, it gives CASSRDRGDTQYF.

V gene TRBV5-4 combines with J gene TRBJ2-4; D may be TRBD2 (6 bases). Germline V gene lookup returns CDR1 SGHNT and CDR2 YYREEE (reference sequence). The length of the CDR3 is 14 residues. The germline V and J ends were trimmed by 2 bases and 7 bases, with 13 bases remaining between them. CDR3 sequence reads: CASSLTGDTNIQYF. The CDR3 region has the DNA TGTGCCAGCAGCTTAACGGGAGATACTAACATTCAGTACTTC.

The chain uses TRBV18 and TRBJ2-3, with D possibly being TRBD2 (6 bases). V dropped 6 bases and J dropped 2 bases, with 18 bases sitting between them. The CDR3 has 16 amino acids. Germline V gives CDR1 KGHSH, CDR2 LQKENI. Here the CDR3 reads CASSPSGAGPTDTQYF. The CDR3 coding sequence is TGTGCCAGCTCCCCTTCGGGAGCGGGCCCCACAGATACGCAGTATTTT.

This chain uses TRBV7-2 with TRBJ1-1; TRBD1 aligns across 7 bases. Germline V gene sequence: CDR1 SGHTA, CDR2 FQGNSA. The CDR3 totals 13 residues. J was trimmed by 1 base and V by 8 bases; bases with no gene match: 4. CDR3 nucleotides: TGTGCCAGCGCTCGGGACAGGAACACTGAAGCTTTCTTT. It translates to CASARDRNTEAFF. Filled out from reference TRBV7-2 and TRBJ1-1, the complete variable domain reads GAGVSQSPSNKVTEKGKDVELRCDPISGHTALYWYRQSLGQGLEFLIYFQGNSAPDKSGLPSDRFSAERTGGSVSTLTIQRTQQEDSAVYLCASARDRNTEAFFGQGTRLTVV.

Worth noting for this clone: At one end, the junction sequence differs from germline, possibly due to a read error. The V and J genes are TRBV7-7 and TRBJ2-5; 8 nucleotides match TRBD2. CDR1 SSHAT and CDR2 FNYEAQ come from the germline V gene (reference sequence). The CDR3 has 13 amino acids. The CDR3 DNA follows: TGTGCTAGCAGCCCAACTAGCGGTGAGACCCAGTACTTC. This sequence encodes CASSPTSGETQYF.

This clone occurred once. V gene TRBV19 combines with J gene TRBJ1-5, with TRBD1 matching 9 bases. Per germline, CDR1 LNHDA and CDR2 SQIVND (reference sequence). The V segment lost 7 bases and the J segment 2 bases; nucleotides outside the gene matches: 9. There are 16 residues in the CDR3. The CDR3, as DNA: TGTGCCAGTACCCCTTTGGGACAGGGTGGCAATCAGCCCCAGCATTTT. The encoded protein is CASTPLGQGGNQPQHF.

This chain joins TRBV18 and TRBJ2-7; 7 nucleotides agree with TRBD2. Trimming at V came to 4 bases and at J to 1 base, leaving 7 bases not matched to a gene. This CDR3 is built from 15 residues. The germline gives CDR1 KGHSH, CDR2 LQKENI. In DNA, the CDR3 is TGTGCCAGCTCACAGATAGCGGGCGGGTCCTACGAGCAGTACTTC. The encoded protein is CASSQIAGGSYEQYF.

The chain links TRBV5-6 to TRBJ2-2; no definite D call. The CDR3 loop spans 18 amino acids. Per the germline V gene, CDR1 is SGHDT and CDR2 is YYEEEE. Deletions cut 3 bases from V and 2 bases from J, with 20 bases between. CDR3 amino acids: CASSSIKTPLINTGELFF. CDR3 nucleotide sequence: TGTGCCAGCAGCTCGATAAAGACTCCGCTAATCAACACCGGGGAGCTGTTTTTT.

CDR3 sequence (DNA): TGCGCCAGCAGCTTTGGGACAGGGAGGGAGAGCAATGAGCAGTTCTTC. Amino acids: CASSFGTGRESNEQFF. This chain uses TRBV5-1 with TRBJ2-1; 9 nucleotides align to TRBD1. The germline V gene encodes CDR1 SGHRS and CDR2 YFSETQ. The CDR3 extends over 16 amino acids. V shed 2 bases, J shed 6 bases, and the junction held 9 bases outside the gene matches.

The V call is TRBV21-1, the J call TRBJ1-5; the DNA was not used to check the table's D call, TRBD1. TRBV21-1 is reported as a pseudogene. The CDR3 has 18 residues. The CDR3: CASSKVSWGQDSNQPQHF. The CDR3 bases are TGTGCCAGCAGCAAGGTTTCATGGGGCCAGGATAGCAATCAGCCCCAGCATTTT.

V and J are TRBV13 and TRBJ2-3, with D possibly matching TRBD2 (6 bases). This CDR3 spans 15 amino acids. Germline CDR1 PRHDT, CDR2 FYEKMQ (reference sequence). V lost 3 bases and J 0 bases, leaving 10 bases between the germline ends. CDR3 loop: CASSFLRGSTDTQYF. In DNA form, the CDR3 reads TGTGCCAGCAGCTTTCTTCGGGGGAGCACAGATACGCAGTATTTT.

The chain employs TRBV7-8 and TRBJ2-1; 8 positions match TRBD1. V dropped 5 bases and J dropped 7; count of bases not matched to a gene: 7. Looked up from germline, CDR1 is SGHVS and CDR2 is FQNEAQ. This CDR3 has 14 residues. The CDR3, as DNA: TGTGCCAGCAGCCCCCAGGGGGCACATAATGAGCAGTTCTTC. It codes for CASSPQGAHNEQFF.

This chain uses TRBV9 with TRBJ2-3; 7 bases align to TRBD2. The J segment lost 2 bases and the V segment lost 0 bases, leaving 3 bases of the junction unmatched. CDR3 length equals 15 residues. Germline lookup yields CDR1 SGDLS and CDR2 YYNGEE. CDR3 residues: CASSVAGGPTDTQYF. The CDR3 DNA reads TGTGCCAGCAGCGTAGCGGGAGGCCCCACAGATACGCAGTATTTT.

This clone came up once. This chain connects TRBV28 to TRBJ2-2, with TRBD2 as a possible D gene (5 bases). Germline V lookup: CDR1 MDHEN, CDR2 SYDVKM. V lost 8 bases and J 6 bases, leaving 19 bases between the germline ends. The length of the CDR3 is 15 residues. The CDR3 nucleotides are TGTGCCAGCCAAGGGAGATGGGAACTCGCCGGGGAGCTGTTTTTT. This translates into CASQGRWELAGELFF.

The chain recombines TRBV4-2 with TRBJ2-6; D perhaps matches TRBD2 (6 bases). V dropped 0 bases and J dropped 0 bases, with 6 bases sitting between them. The CDR3 consists of 16 residues. From germline, CDR1 is LGHNA and CDR2 YNFKEQ. CDR3 in amino acids: CASSQERGSGANVLTF. The CDR3 bases are TGTGCCAGCAGCCAAGAGCGGGGCTCTGGGGCCAACGTCCTGACTTTC.